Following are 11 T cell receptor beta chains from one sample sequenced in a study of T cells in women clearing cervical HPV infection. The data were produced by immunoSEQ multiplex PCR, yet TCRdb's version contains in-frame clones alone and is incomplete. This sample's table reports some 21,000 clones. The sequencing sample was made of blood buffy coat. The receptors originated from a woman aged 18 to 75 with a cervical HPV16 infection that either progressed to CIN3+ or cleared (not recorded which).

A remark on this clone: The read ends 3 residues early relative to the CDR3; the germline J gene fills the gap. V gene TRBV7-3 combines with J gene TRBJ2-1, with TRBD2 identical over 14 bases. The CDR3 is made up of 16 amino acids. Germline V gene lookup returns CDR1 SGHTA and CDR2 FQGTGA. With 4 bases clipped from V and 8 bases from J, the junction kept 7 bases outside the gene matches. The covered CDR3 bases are TGTGCCAGCAGCTCCAGACTAGCGGGGGGGCGGGATGAG. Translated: CASSSRLAGGRDE. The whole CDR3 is CASSSRLAGGRDEQFF.

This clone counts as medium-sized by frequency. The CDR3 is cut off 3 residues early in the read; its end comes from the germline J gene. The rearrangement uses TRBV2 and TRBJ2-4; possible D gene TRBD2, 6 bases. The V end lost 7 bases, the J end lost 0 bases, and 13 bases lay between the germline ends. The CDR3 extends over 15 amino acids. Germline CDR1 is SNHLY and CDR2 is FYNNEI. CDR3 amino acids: CASNLGGLAKNIQYF. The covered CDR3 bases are TGTGCCAGCAACCTTGGGGGACTAGCCAAAAACATT.

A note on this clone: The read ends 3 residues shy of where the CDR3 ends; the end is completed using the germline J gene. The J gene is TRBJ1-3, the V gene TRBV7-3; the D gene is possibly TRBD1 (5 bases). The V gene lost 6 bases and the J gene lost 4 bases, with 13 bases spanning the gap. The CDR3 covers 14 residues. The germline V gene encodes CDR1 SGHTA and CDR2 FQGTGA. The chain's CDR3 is CASRNPGSGNTIYF. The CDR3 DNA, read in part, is TGTGCCAGCAGAAATCCAGGGTCCGGAAACACC.

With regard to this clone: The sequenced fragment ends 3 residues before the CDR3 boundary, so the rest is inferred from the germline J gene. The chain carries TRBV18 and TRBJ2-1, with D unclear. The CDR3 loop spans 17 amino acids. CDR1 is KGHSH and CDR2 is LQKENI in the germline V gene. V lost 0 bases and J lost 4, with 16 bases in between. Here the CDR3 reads CASSPPTWSPLYNEQFF. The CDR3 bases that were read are TGTGCCAGCTCACCACCGACATGGTCCCCCTTATACAATGAG.

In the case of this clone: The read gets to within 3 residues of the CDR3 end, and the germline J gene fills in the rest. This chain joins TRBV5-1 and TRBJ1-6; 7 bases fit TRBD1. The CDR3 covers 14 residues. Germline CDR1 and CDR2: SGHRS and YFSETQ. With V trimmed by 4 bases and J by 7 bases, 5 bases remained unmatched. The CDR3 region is CASSHGTANSPLHF. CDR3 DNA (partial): TGCGCCAGCAGCCACGGGACAGCAAATTCACCC.

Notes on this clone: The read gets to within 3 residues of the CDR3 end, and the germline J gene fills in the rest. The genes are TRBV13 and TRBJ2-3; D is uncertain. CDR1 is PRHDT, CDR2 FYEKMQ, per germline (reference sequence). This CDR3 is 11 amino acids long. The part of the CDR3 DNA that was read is TGTGCCAGCAGCTTAGTCCAGACG. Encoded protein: CASSLVQT. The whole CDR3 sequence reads CASSLVQTQYF. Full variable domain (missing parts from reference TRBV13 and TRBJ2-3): AAGVIQSPRHLIKEKRETATLKCYPIPRHDTVYWYQQGPGQDPQFLISFYEKMQSDKGSIPDRFSAQQFSDYHSELNMSSLELGDSALYFCASSLVQTQYFGPGTRLTVL.

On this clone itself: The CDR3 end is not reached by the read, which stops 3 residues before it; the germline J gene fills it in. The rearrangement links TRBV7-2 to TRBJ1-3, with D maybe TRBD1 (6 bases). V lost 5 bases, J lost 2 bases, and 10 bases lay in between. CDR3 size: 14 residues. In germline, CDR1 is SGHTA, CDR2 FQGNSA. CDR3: CASSPQGTGNTIYF. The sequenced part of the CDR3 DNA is TGTGCCAGCAGCCCACAGGGAACTGGAAACACC.

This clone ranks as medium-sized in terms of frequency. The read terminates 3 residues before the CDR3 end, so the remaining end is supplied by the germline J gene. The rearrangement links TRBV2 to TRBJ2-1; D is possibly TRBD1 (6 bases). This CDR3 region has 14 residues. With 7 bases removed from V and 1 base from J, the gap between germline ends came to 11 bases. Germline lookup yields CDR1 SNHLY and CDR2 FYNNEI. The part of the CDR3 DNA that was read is TGTGCCAGCATACCGGACAGATCCTACAATGAG. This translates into CASIPDRSYNE. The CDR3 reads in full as CASIPDRSYNEQFF.

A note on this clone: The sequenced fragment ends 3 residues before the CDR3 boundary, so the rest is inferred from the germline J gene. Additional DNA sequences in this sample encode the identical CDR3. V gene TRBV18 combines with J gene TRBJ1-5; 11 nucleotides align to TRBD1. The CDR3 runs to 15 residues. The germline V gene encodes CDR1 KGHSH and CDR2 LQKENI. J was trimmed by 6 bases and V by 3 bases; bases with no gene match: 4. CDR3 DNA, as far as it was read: TGTGCCAGCTCACCCGGACAGGGGGCGGGTCAGCCC. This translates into CASSPGQGAGQP. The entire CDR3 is CASSPGQGAGQPQHF.

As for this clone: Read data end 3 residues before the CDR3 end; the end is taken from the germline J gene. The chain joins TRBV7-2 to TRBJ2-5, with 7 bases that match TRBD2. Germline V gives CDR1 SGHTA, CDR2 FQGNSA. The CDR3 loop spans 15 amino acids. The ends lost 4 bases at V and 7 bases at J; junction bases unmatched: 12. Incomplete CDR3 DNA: TGTGCCAGCAGCTACGGATCGGGGCGCGGGGGGACC. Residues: CASSYGSGRGGT. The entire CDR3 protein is CASSYGSGRGGTQYF. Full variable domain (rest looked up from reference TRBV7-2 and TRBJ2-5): GAGVSQSPSNKVTEKGKDVELRCDPISGHTALYWYRQSLGQGLEFLIYFQGNSAPDKSGLPSDRFSAERTGGSVSTLTIQRTQQEDSAVYLCASSYGSGRGGTQYFGPGTRLLVL.

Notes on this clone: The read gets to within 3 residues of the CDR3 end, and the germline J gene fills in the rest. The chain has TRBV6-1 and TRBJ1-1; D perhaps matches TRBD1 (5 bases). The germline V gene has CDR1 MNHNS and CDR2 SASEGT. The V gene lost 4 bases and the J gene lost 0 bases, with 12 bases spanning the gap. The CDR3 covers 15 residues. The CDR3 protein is CASSVSGAMNTEAFF. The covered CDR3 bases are TGTGCCAGCAGTGTTTCTGGGGCCATGAACACTGAA.